The text below deals with one TCR beta chain. The antigen is unknown. This record belongs to a study of cytomegalovirus exposure and HLA in healthy donors. Whole-study results and caveats: Most observed TCR sequences were rare, whereas some public TCRs were detected in many donors. Researchers had no immune exposure information except CMV serostatus available. Analysis performed later found more than 15,000 TCR beta sequences associated with HLA alleles at 0.05 false discovery rate. Segments of the TCR beta V type were, in most cases, productive about 87% or about 30% of the time in an earlier analysis.

This CDR3 spans 16 amino acids. Germline V gene lookup returns CDR1 LGHNA and CDR2 YSLEER. Between the trimmed V and J ends, which lost 0 bases and 0 bases, there was a span of 9 bases. PCR amplification relied on 60 Vbeta primers (plus 13 Jbeta primers). Generated by immunoSEQ multiplex PCR, the TCRdb table keeps only in-frame clones and is missing some. This sample yields over 150,000 clones, of which roughly 72% are seen a single time; under 2.5% belongs to the top ten. What was sequenced was PBMCs. This clonotype was obtained from a man under 40 in good health and CMV-seronegative. V usage is TRBV4-3 and J usage is TRBJ1-3; D gene uncertain. The DNA for the CDR3 is TGCGCCAGCAGCCAAGATGCAGGCAGCTCTGGAAACACCATATATTTT. Translation gives CASSQDAGSSGNTIYF.